A single sample is the source of the 27 T cell receptor beta chains below, sequenced in a study of low-dose radiotherapy and immunotherapy resistance in tumors (dated by TCRdb to 2021 to 2024). To make first-strand cDNA, Superscript III was used along with a set of TRAV- and TRBV-specific primers so that both the TCRalpha and TCRbeta chains were covered. A roughly 19-cycle PCR with Phusion amplified the TCRs, pairing a constant-region primer with the adapter that was attached to the V primers. Starting from the raw public reads, TCRdb applied fastp trimming at Q25, assembled clones with MiXCR and retained in-frame beta chains. Rows are combined by CDR3 protein, so each entry shows the most common genes and DNA. The sample table holds 8,500 to 14,000 distinct CDR3 sequences, of which around three fifths were seen once. The top ten clonotypes cover around 11% of the sample. The receptors here all came from a human donor with advanced metastatic prostate, ovarian, gallbladder or colorectal cancer (not recorded which). This table probably holds off-target reads from a library built for another chain.

This clonotype was detected only a few times. The chain carries TRBV7-8 and TRBJ2-2; 9 nucleotides align to TRBD1. The CDR3 runs 15 residues. The germline V gene has CDR1 SGHVS and CDR2 FQNEAQ. V gave up 5 bases and J gave up 6 bases; unmatched junction bases: 7. CDR3: CASSPRRQGAGELFF. The CDR3 DNA is TGTGCCAGCAGCCCCAGACGACAGGGGGCCGGGGAGCTGTTTTTT.

The chain uses TRBV5-4 and TRBJ2-5; 11 bases match TRBD2. CDR1 and CDR2 (germline): SGHNT, YYREEE (reference sequence). V dropped 2 bases and J dropped 10; count of bases not matched to a gene: 10. This CDR3 is built from 15 residues. CDR3: CASSFGTSGPLGQYF. In nucleotides, the CDR3 is TGTGCCAGCAGCTTCGGGACTAGCGGCCCCTTGGGCCAGTACTTC.

This chain uses TRBV5-1 with TRBJ2-7; 7 nucleotides match TRBD1. The CDR3 totals 14 residues. Trimming removed 4 bases from V and 2 bases from J; junction bases left unmatched: 6. Germline V lookup: CDR1 SGHRS, CDR2 YFSETQ. This chain's CDR3 is CASSPTGQAYEQYF. CDR3 coding DNA: TGCGCCAGCAGCCCTACAGGACAGGCCTACGAGCAGTACTTC.

The chain has TRBV29-1 and TRBJ2-1; 16 nucleotides align to TRBD2. This CDR3 has 17 residues. CDR1 is SQVTM, CDR2 ANQGSEA, per germline. Trimming took 4 bases from V and 2 from J; bases not matched to a gene: 5. CDR3: CSVAGTSGGAPYNEQFF. For the CDR3, the DNA is TGCAGCGTTGCCGGGACTAGCGGGGGGGCCCCCTACAATGAGCAGTTCTTC.

The chain combines TRBV14 with TRBJ2-5; D not resolved. Looked up from germline, CDR1 is SGHDN and CDR2 is FVKESK. This CDR3 is 15 amino acids long. Trimming left V 3 bases short and J 2 bases short, with 13 bases between. The CDR3 here is CASSQGADLQETQYF. The CDR3 DNA is TGTGCCAGCAGCCAGGGCGCGGACCTGCAAGAGACCCAGTACTTC.

The chain carries TRBV1 and TRBJ2-3; TRBD2, the table's D call, lacks a check against the DNA. TRBV1 is termed a pseudogene. CDR3 size: 16 residues. CDR3 protein: CTSSYQGLAGTDTQYF. As DNA, the CDR3 is TGCACCAGCAGCTATCAAGGACTAGCGGGCACAGATACGCAGTATTTT.

J is TRBJ2-3 and V is TRBV11-2; 11 nucleotides match TRBD2. Germline V gene sequence: CDR1 SGHAT, CDR2 FQNNGV. V was pared by 6 bases and J by 3 bases, with 5 bases of the junction left unmatched. The CDR3 runs to 15 residues. DNA for the CDR3: TGTGCCAGCAGTATACTAGCGGGAGAGACAGATACGCAGTATTTT. Translating it yields CASSILAGETDTQYF.

The chain uses TRBV28 and TRBJ2-5; tentatively, D is TRBD2 (5 bases). The CDR3 is made up of 13 amino acids. V lost 6 bases to trimming and J lost 2 bases, with 10 bases between them. Per germline, CDR1 MDHEN and CDR2 SYDVKM. Here the CDR3 DNA reads TGTGCCAGCAGACCTCGGGGACAAGAGACCCAGTACTTC. Translation gives CASRPRGQETQYF.

Only a few counts were recorded for this clonotype. The gene calls are TRBV12-3 or TRBV12-4 and TRBJ1-5, with D possibly TRBD1 on 5 matching bases. The CDR3 is made up of 14 amino acids. The V gene lost 5 bases and the J gene lost 5 bases, with 13 bases spanning the gap. This chain's CDR3 is CASSRGTEDQPQHF. The DNA for the CDR3 is TGTGCCAGCAGTCGAGGGACGGAGGATCAGCCCCAGCATTTT.

This chain links TRBV4-1 with TRBJ2-5, with TRBD2 matching over 7 bases. CDR1 and CDR2 from the germline V gene are MGHRA and YSYEKL. The length of the CDR3 is 17 residues. J lost 1 base, V lost 0 bases, and 8 bases had no gene match. This CDR3 is CASSQDPGGAFQETQYF. As DNA, the CDR3 is TGCGCCAGCAGCCAAGATCCGGGGGGAGCGTTCCAAGAGACCCAGTACTTC.

The chain employs TRBV6-8 and TRBJ1-1; D gene ambiguous. The V gene's germline CDR1 is MNHGY and CDR2 SAAAGT. V lost 5 bases, J lost 5 bases, and 15 bases lay in between. CDR3 size: 14 residues. The CDR3 protein is CASSEGYGGTEAFF. CDR3 coding DNA: TGTGCCAGCAGTGAGGGTTACGGCGGGACTGAAGCTTTCTTT.

J is TRBJ2-1 and V is TRBV7-9, with TRBD2 identical over 13 bases. This CDR3 region has 20 residues. J gave up 0 bases and V 1 base, and 9 bases lay outside the gene matches. Germline CDR1 is SEHNR and CDR2 is FQNEAQ (reference sequence). CDR3 sequence reads: CASSLVTGTSGTSSYNEQFF. CDR3 sequence (DNA): TGTGCCAGCAGCTTAGTTACCGGGACTAGCGGGACGAGCTCCTACAATGAGCAGTTCTTC. The whole variable domain, filled in from reference TRBV7-9 and TRBJ2-1, reads DTGVSQNPRHKITKRGQNVTFRCDPISEHNRLYWYRQTLGQGPEFLTYFQNEAQLEKSRLLSDRFSAERPKGSFSTLEIQRTEQGDSAMYLCASSLVTGTSGTSSYNEQFFGPGTRLTVL.

The chain joins TRBV19 to TRBJ1-5, with D tentatively TRBD1 (6 bases). The germline gives CDR1 LNHDA, CDR2 SQIVND (reference sequence). CDR3 size: 15 residues. Trimming stripped 6 bases from V and 2 bases from J, with 14 bases between. DNA of the CDR3: TGTGCCAGTAGCGCGGGGGGCGGGGGCAATCAGCCCCAGCATTTT. Residues: CASSAGGGGNQPQHF.

J is TRBJ1-1 and V is TRBV6-8; maybe TRBD1 (5 bases). Germline-derived CDR1 and CDR2 are MNHGY and SAAAGT. The CDR3 length is 11 residues. Trimming stripped 6 bases from V and 4 bases from J, with 6 bases between. In DNA, the CDR3 is TGTGCCAGCAGAAGGGGCACTGAAGCTTTCTTT. As protein: CASRRGTEAFF.

This clonotype came up a few times. V usage is TRBV28 and J usage is TRBJ2-7; D is possibly TRBD2 (6 bases). Germline CDR1 and CDR2: MDHEN and SYDVKM. V gave up 10 bases and J gave up 3 bases, with 10 bases separating them. This CDR3 is built from 11 residues. CDR3 DNA sequence: TGTGCCACCCGGGGGATCTACGAGCAGTACTTC. This gives the protein CATRGIYEQYF.

The genes are TRBV11-2 and TRBJ2-3; TRBD2 matches 11 bases. The germline V gene has CDR1 SGHAT and CDR2 FQNNGV. Losses at the gene ends were 5 bases for V and 4 bases for J; bases not matched to a gene: 8. This CDR3 is 16 amino acids long. DNA for the CDR3: TGTGCCAGCAGCCATTACAAACTAGCGGGGGCAGATACGCAGTATTTT. Protein product: CASSHYKLAGADTQYF.

The chain uses TRBV6-6 and TRBJ1-5; possible D gene TRBD1, 6 bases. Germline V lookup: CDR1 MNHNY, CDR2 SVGAGI (reference sequence). The CDR3 loop spans 14 amino acids. V lost 4 bases to trimming and J lost 4 bases, with 11 bases between them. In DNA form, the CDR3 reads TGTGCCAGCAGTTGGGAGGGGGGGAATCAGCCCCAGCATTTT. Its protein product is CASSWEGGNQPQHF.

The chain joins TRBV28 to TRBJ1-1; no clear D gene. The germline gives CDR1 MDHEN, CDR2 SYDVKM. Trimming removed 6 bases from V and 4 bases from J, with 15 bases in between. This CDR3 is built from 14 residues. CDR3 amino acids: CASSLTRRGTEAFF. CDR3 sequence (DNA): TGTGCCAGCAGCTTAACAAGACGAGGCACTGAAGCTTTCTTT.

The chain links TRBV3-1 to TRBJ2-1; TRBD2 agrees at 15 bases. The CDR3 is 19 residues long. V trimming: 5 bases; J trimming: 8 bases; junction bases outside the gene matches: 16. Germline-derived CDR1 and CDR2 are LGHDT and YNNKEL (reference sequence). CDR3 nucleotides: TGTGCCAGCAGCTCTCGAGGATTCGGGACTAGCGGGAGGAGCTATGAGCAGTTCTTC. Amino acid sequence: CASSSRGFGTSGRSYEQFF.

This chain connects TRBV5-1 to TRBJ2-3; D is perhaps TRBD1 (5 bases). The V end was cut by 6 bases, the J end by 8 bases, with 19 bases between. Germline CDR1 SGHRS, CDR2 YFSETQ. The CDR3 is made up of 14 amino acids. The CDR3 DNA follows: TGCGCCAGCACACAGGCTCCTTCGCAGGGTACGCAGTATTTT. This translates into CASTQAPSQGTQYF.

The V call is TRBV6-2 or TRBV6-3, the J call TRBJ2-1; 10 bases line up with TRBD2. Trimming at V came to 2 bases and at J to 7 bases, leaving 17 bases not matched to a gene. The CDR3 has 19 amino acids. The V gene's germline CDR1 is MNHEY and CDR2 SVGEGT. The CDR3 DNA reads as TGTGCCAGCAGTTACAGGGCACCGACCGGGACTAGCGAATGGAATGAGCAGTTCTTC. Translated, it gives CASSYRAPTGTSEWNEQFF.

The chain recombines TRBV5-1 with TRBJ2-3, with D maybe TRBD1 (6 bases). Germline V gene data show CDR1 as SGHRS and CDR2 as YFSETQ. Between the trimmed V and J ends, which lost 4 bases and 2 bases, there was a span of 17 bases. The CDR3 is 16 residues long. The CDR3 DNA sequence: TGCGCCAGCAGCGTGAACAGGGCCCCTGCCACAGATACGCAGTATTTT. It translates to CASSVNRAPATDTQYF.

The chain joins TRBV12-5 to TRBJ2-3; 11 bases are a match to TRBD2. The CDR3 runs 16 residues. V lost 7 bases, J lost 0 bases, and 6 bases stayed unmatched. CDR1 is LGHNT and CDR2 is FRNRAP in the germline V gene. In nucleotides, the CDR3 is TGTGCTAGTGCCGCCGGGACTAGCGGTAGCACAGATACGCAGTATTTT. Amino acids: CASAAGTSGSTDTQYF.

The rearrangement links TRBV12-3 or TRBV12-4 to TRBJ2-7, with 9 bases matching TRBD1. The junction had 11 bases not matched to a gene; V was cut back by 0 bases and J by 2 bases. This CDR3 spans 18 amino acids. In DNA, the CDR3 is TGTGCCAGCAGTTTAGCGTTTCGGGGGACAGGGATACCCTACGAGCAGTACTTC. Translated: CASSLAFRGTGIPYEQYF.

The V call is TRBV9, the J call TRBJ2-7; D unresolved. With 4 bases removed from V and 0 bases from J, the gap between germline ends came to 5 bases. Per germline, CDR1 SGDLS and CDR2 YYNGEE. CDR3 length: 12 residues. CDR3: CASSPSSYEQYF. The CDR3 nucleotides are TGTGCCAGCAGCCCTAGCTCCTACGAGCAGTACTTC.

This chain joins TRBV12-5 and TRBJ2-7; D possibly corresponds to TRBD2 (6 bases). Trimming shortened V by 4 bases and J by 5 bases, and 12 bases separated the two germline ends. The CDR3 contains 13 residues. CDR1 is LGHNT, CDR2 FRNRAP, per germline. CDR3 sequence reads: CASGYSGPDEQYF. The CDR3 nucleotides read TGTGCTAGTGGTTATAGCGGCCCGGACGAGCAGTACTTC.

The V gene is TRBV5-1, the J gene TRBJ2-2; tentatively, D is TRBD2 (6 bases). Trimming took off 7 bases at V and 8 bases at J, with 27 bases between the two ends. Germline CDR1 is SGHRS and CDR2 is YFSETQ. This CDR3 spans 17 amino acids. Here the CDR3 DNA reads TGCGCCAGCCGCCCGAATTCCGGGAGAGTTGTTTCTGGGGAGCTGTTTTTT. Its translation is CASRPNSGRVVSGELFF. Filled out from reference TRBV5-1 and TRBJ2-2, the complete variable domain reads KAGVTQTPRYLIKTRGQQVTLSCSPISGHRSVSWYQQTPGQGLQFLFEYFSETQRNKGNFPGRFSGRQFSNSRSEMNVSTLELGDSALYLCASRPNSGRVVSGELFFGEGSRLTVL.